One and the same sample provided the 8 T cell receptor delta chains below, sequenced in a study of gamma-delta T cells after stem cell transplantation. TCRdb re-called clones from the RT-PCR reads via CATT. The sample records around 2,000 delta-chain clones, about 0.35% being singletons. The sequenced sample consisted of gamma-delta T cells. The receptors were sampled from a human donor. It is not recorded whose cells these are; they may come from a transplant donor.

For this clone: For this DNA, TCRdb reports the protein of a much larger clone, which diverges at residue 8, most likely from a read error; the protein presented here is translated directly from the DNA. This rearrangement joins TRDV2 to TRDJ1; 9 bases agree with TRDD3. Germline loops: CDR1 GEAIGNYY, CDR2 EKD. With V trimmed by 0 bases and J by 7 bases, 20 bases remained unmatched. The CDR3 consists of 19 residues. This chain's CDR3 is CACDTILPGDTEGTGKLIF. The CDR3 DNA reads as TGTGCCTGTGACACCATTCTACCGGGGGATACAGAAGGGACGGGTAAACTCATCTTT.

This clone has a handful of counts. CDR3: CACDPVVKSTDKLIF. The CDR3, as DNA: TGTGCCTGTGACCCCGTAGTTAAAAGCACCGATAAACTCATCTTT. The genes are TRDV2 and TRDJ1; D remains unclear. Germline V lookup: CDR1 GEAIGNYY, CDR2 EKD. V was shortened by 3 bases and J by 1 base, with 14 bases between the two germline ends. This CDR3 is 15 amino acids long.

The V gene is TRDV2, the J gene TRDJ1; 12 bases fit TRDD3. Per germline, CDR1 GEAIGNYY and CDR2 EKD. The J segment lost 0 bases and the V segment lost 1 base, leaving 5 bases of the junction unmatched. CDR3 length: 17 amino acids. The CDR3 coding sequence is TGTGCCTGTGACACTCTGGGGGATACGGAGTACACCGATAAACTCATCTTT. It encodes CACDTLGDTEYTDKLIF.

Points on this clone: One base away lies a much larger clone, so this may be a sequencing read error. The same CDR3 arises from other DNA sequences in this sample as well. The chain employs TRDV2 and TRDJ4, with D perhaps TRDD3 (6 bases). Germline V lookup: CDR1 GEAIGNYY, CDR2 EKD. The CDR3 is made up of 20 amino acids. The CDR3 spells CACDTVHGMGDTQAARPLIF. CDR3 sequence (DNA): TGTGCCTGTGACACCGTTCACGGGATGGGTGATACGCAAGCGGCCAGGCCCCTGATCTTT.

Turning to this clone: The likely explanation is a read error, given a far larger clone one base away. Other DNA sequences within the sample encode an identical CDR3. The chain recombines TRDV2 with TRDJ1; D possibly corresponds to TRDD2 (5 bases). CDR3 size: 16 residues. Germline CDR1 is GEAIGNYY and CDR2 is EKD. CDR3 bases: TGTGCCTGCGACACCCTTACCCTTCAAAACACCGATAAACTCATCTTT. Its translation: CACDTLTLQNTDKLIF.

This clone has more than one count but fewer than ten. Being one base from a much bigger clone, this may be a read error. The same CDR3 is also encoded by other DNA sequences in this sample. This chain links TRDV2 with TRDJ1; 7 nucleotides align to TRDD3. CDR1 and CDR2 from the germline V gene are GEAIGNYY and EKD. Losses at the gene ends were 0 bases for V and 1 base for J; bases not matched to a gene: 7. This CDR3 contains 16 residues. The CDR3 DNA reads TGTGCCTGTGACACCCTAGGGGATAAGACCACCGATAAACTCATCTTT. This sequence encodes CACDTLGDKTTDKLIF.

CDR3 in amino acids: CACNPLTGVTDKLIF. The CDR3 DNA is TGTGCCTGTAACCCCCTTACTGGGGTGACCGATAAACTCATCTTT. V gene TRDV2 combines with J gene TRDJ1; TRDD3 aligns across 7 bases. The CDR3 is made up of 15 amino acids. Germline loops: CDR1 GEAIGNYY, CDR2 EKD. V trimming: 6 bases; J trimming: 2 bases; junction bases outside the gene matches: 11.

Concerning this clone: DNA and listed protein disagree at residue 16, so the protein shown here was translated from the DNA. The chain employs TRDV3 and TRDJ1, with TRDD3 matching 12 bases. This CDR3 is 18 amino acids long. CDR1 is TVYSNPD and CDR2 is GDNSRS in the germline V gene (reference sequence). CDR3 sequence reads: CASGLPTGGYLGTDKPIF. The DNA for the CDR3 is TGTGCCTCGGGCCTTCCCACTGGGGGATACTTAGGCACCGATAAACCCATCTTT.